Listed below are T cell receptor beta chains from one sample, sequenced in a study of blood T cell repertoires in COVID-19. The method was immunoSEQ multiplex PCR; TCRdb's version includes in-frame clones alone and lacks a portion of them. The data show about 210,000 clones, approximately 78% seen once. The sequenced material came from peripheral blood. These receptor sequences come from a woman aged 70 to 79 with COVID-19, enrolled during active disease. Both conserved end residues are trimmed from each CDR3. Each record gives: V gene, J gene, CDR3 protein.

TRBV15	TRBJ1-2	ATSRDGDTLLY
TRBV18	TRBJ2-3	ASSPGTSGRTDTQY
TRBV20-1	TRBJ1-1	SARREPEAF
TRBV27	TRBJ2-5	ASSLRGGETQY
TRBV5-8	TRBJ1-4	ASGEGQANEKLF
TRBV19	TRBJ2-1	ASTNGRVSYNEQF
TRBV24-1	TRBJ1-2	ATSDLRGGGGSGYT
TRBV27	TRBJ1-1	ASSFLGTEAF
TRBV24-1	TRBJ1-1	ATSDSGRTEAF
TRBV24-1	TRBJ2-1	ATSAIGSSGINEQF
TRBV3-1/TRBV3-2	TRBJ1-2	ASSFSYGYT
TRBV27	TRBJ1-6	ASSFRGPSGGDSPLH
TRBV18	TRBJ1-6	ASSSPDRGNTPLH
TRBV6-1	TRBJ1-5	ASSEGNRGQPQH
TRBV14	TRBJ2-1	ASSQGFGTLGHNEQF
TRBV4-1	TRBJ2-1	ASSQDNYGPRNEQF
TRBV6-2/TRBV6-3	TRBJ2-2	ASSYRQGGTGELF
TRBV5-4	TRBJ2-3	ASSLGRGTDTQY
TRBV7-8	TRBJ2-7	ASSLVSGSGGGEQY
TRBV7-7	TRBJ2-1	ASSPLAGGGEQF
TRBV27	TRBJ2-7	ASSLGQGGEQY
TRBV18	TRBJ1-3	ASSPRGNGNTIY
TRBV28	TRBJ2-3	ASSLVFSGGKDTQY
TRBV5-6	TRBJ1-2	ASQTGDYGYT
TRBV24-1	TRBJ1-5	ATSDPSSYQPQH
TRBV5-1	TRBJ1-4	ASSPGMVGEKLF
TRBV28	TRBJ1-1	ASRSPFGRRSLMNTEAF
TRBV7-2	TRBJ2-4	ASSPQGAKNIQY
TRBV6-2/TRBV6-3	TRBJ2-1	ASSHGTDNEQF
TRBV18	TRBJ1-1	ASSLGQGNTEAF
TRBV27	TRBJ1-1	ASSTQQGAKTEAF
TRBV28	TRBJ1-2	ASSATGQGNYGYT
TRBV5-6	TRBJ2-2	ASSLGTSGNTGELF
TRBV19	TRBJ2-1	ASSITSDSYNEQF
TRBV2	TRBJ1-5	ASSIQGQLPNQPQH
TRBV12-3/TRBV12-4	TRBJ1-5	ASRPGPNQPQH
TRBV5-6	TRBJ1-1	ASSLTGSDTEAF
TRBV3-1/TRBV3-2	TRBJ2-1	ASSQDLASNEQF
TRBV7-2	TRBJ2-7	ASSPRGGGGTHEQY
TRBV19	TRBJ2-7	ASSISGFQAYEQY
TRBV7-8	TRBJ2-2	ASSLDGLAGPGELF
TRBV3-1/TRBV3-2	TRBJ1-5	ASSQGQSQH
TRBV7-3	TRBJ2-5	ASSLAAAVETQY
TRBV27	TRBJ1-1	ASSLYGQGARGTEAF
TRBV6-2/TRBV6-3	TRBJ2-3	ASSFHTDTQY
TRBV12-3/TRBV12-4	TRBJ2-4	ASGRAYKNIQY
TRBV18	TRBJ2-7	ASSPAGQATYEQY
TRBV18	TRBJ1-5	ASSETTGGNQPQH
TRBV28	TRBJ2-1	ASSYESLSYNEQF
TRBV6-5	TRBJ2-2	ASSREVLNTGELF
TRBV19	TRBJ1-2	ASKGTDSLTYGYT
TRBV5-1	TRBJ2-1	ASSLGTSGYNEQF
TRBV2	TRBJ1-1	ASTPRSGGGTEAF
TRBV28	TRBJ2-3	ASSLGGRGQDTQY
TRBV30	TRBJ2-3	AWSSGADTQY
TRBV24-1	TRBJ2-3	ATSDRQLAGGPGDTQY
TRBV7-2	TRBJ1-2	ASSLGVGQNYGYT